These 15 T cell receptor beta chains were sequenced from one sample in a study of blood T cell dynamics during melanoma immunotherapy. The method was immunoSEQ multiplex PCR; TCRdb's version includes in-frame clones alone and lacks a portion of them. The sample holds thousands of clones; nearly 90% are singletons and the top ten take less than 6%. Time point defined: week 3, after first cycle of checkpoint inhibitor. Sequenced material: blood, taken from a patient treated with checkpoint blockade. The receptors shown here come from a human donor with melanoma.

J is TRBJ2-1 and V is TRBV19, with D hard to call. V was trimmed by 1 base and J by 5 bases, leaving 6 bases between them. The CDR3 is 13 amino acids. CDR1 LNHDA and CDR2 SQIVND come from the germline V gene (reference sequence). In nucleotides, the CDR3 is TGTGCCAGTAGTATAGTGGCCAACAATGAGCAGTTCTTC. It yields the protein CASSIVANNEQFF. The full variable domain, rest sourced from reference TRBV19 and TRBJ2-1, is DGGITQSPKYLFRKEGQNVTLSCEQNLNHDAMYWYRQDPGQGLRLIYYSQIVNDFQKGDIAEGYSVSREKKESFPLTVTSAQKNPTAFYLCASSIVANNEQFFGPGTRLTVL.

The V gene is TRBV19, the J gene TRBJ2-5; 8 nucleotides match TRBD1. The V segment lost 5 bases and the J segment 5 bases; nucleotides outside the gene matches: 4. Germline assignment: CDR1 LNHDA and CDR2 SQIVND (reference sequence). CDR3 length: 13 residues. CDR3 protein: CASSSGGYETQYF. DNA of the CDR3: TGTGCCAGTAGTTCAGGGGGCTATGAGACCCAGTACTTC. Full variable domain (remainder filled in from reference TRBV19 and TRBJ2-5): DGGITQSPKYLFRKEGQNVTLSCEQNLNHDAMYWYRQDPGQGLRLIYYSQIVNDFQKGDIAEGYSVSREKKESFPLTVTSAQKNPTAFYLCASSSGGYETQYFGPGTRLLVL.

The V and J genes are TRBV6-5 and TRBJ2-3; 7 bases align to TRBD2. Trimming at V came to 5 bases and at J to 2 bases, leaving 7 bases not matched to a gene. This CDR3 contains 15 residues. In germline, CDR1 is MNHEY, CDR2 SVGAGI. The CDR3 loop reads CASSQSGTPTDTQYF. In DNA, the CDR3 is TGTGCCAGCAGTCAGAGCGGGACCCCCACAGATACGCAGTATTTT.

The chain carries TRBV5-1 and TRBJ2-5; D unresolved. The germline gives CDR1 SGHRS, CDR2 YFSETQ. This CDR3 is 13 amino acids long. The ends were cut back, 5 bases at V and 2 bases at J, with 10 bases in the middle. CDR3 amino acids: CASRESLQETQYF. DNA of the CDR3: TGCGCCAGCAGGGAAAGTCTTCAAGAGACCCAGTACTTC. The full variable domain, completed using reference TRBV5-1 and TRBJ2-5, is KAGVTQTPRYLIKTRGQQVTLSCSPISGHRSVSWYQQTPGQGLQFLFEYFSETQRNKGNFPGRFSGRQFSNSRSEMNVSTLELGDSALYLCASRESLQETQYFGPGTRLLVL.

V gene TRBV11-3 combines with J gene TRBJ2-5; D possibly corresponds to TRBD2 (5 bases). V was clipped by 5 bases and J by 5 bases, with 9 bases between them. The CDR3 runs 12 residues. Germline V gives CDR1 SGHNT, CDR2 YENEEA. The CDR3 bases are TGTGCCAGCAGCCAAAGGGAGGAGACCCAGTACTTC. Translation: CASSQREETQYF.

The DNA for the CDR3 is TGTGCCAGCAGCTTAATCACAGGGACGGCCGGGGAGCTGTTTTTT. Translation: CASSLITGTAGELFF. V usage is TRBV7-3 and J usage is TRBJ2-2, with D maybe TRBD1 (6 bases). The germline CDR1 and CDR2 sequences are SGHTA and FQGTGA. This CDR3 has 15 residues. V gave up 1 base and J gave up 6 bases, with 12 bases separating them.

Points on this clone: At one boundary the junction diverges from the germline segment, which might be a read error. The chain uses TRBV10-3 and TRBJ1-4; TRBD1 aligns across 7 bases. The CDR3 is 15 residues long. The V gene's germline CDR1 is ENHRY and CDR2 SYGVKD. The CDR3 spells CASSEASRGSEKLFF. The DNA of the CDR3 is TGTGCCAGCAGTGAAGCCAGCAGGGGGAGCGAAAAACTGTTTTTT.

The chain is built from TRBV5-1 and TRBJ1-4; D is unclear. The CDR3 length is 13 residues. The ends were cut back, 1 base at V and 4 bases at J, with 5 bases in the middle. Germline CDR1 reads SGHRS; CDR2 reads YFSETQ. The CDR3 DNA reads TGCGCCAGCAGCTTGCGGCGTAATGAAAAACTGTTTTTT. Its protein is CASSLRRNEKLFF.

The chain recombines TRBV28 with TRBJ2-7, with no clear D. CDR3 size: 11 residues. Trimming removed 4 bases at V and 3 bases at J, with 4 bases between. Germline V gene sequence: CDR1 MDHEN, CDR2 SYDVKM. This CDR3 reads CASSSNYEQYF. Here the CDR3 DNA reads TGTGCCAGCAGTTCGAACTACGAGCAGTACTTC.

The chain recombines TRBV6-5 with TRBJ1-3; 10 bases are shared with TRBD1. Germline CDR1 reads MNHEY; CDR2 reads SVGAGI. Trimming took 6 bases from V and 1 from J; bases not matched to a gene: 3. CDR3 length: 15 amino acids. CDR3 nucleotide sequence: TGTGCCAGCAGCCGGACAGGGGGTTCTGGAAACACCATATATTTT. As protein: CASSRTGGSGNTIYF.

The rearrangement links TRBV19 to TRBJ2-7; tentative D call: TRBD1 (5 bases). The V end was cut by 9 bases, the J end by 2 bases, with 14 bases between. Per germline, CDR1 LNHDA and CDR2 SQIVND (reference sequence). CDR3 length equals 13 residues. CDR3 DNA sequence: TGTGCCAGCTCCCCCGGCAGGGCCTACGAGCAGTACTTC. This translates into CASSPGRAYEQYF.

In nucleotides, the CDR3 is TGTGCCAGCAGCAACGACGGCATCACAGATACGCAGTATTTT. Protein sequence: CASSNDGITDTQYF. The chain couples TRBV7-3 to TRBJ2-3; D not resolved. The CDR3 length is 14 residues. Germline loops: CDR1 SGHTA, CDR2 FQGTGA. V was pared by 5 bases and J by 2 bases, with 11 bases between.

The chain is built from TRBV2 and TRBJ2-3, with D perhaps matching TRBD2 (6 bases). Germline lookup yields CDR1 SNHLY and CDR2 FYNNEI. This CDR3 is 18 amino acids long. Trimming removed 4 bases at V and 3 bases at J, with 23 bases between. The CDR3 here is CASSGESARQTRTDTQYF. Here the CDR3 DNA reads TGTGCCAGCAGTGGCGAATCGGCTAGGCAGACTAGGACAGATACGCAGTATTTT. Together with reference TRBV2 and TRBJ2-3, the CDR3 gives the full variable domain: EPEVTQTPSHQVTQMGQEVILRCVPISNHLYFYWYRQILGQKVEFLVSFYNNEISEKSEIFDDQFSVERPDGSNFTLKIRSTKLEDSAMYFCASSGESARQTRTDTQYFGPGTRLTVL.

This rearrangement joins TRBV5-4 to TRBJ2-3, with D uncertain. This CDR3 has 16 residues. Germline V gene data show CDR1 as SGHNT and CDR2 as YYREEE (reference sequence). V was cut by 4 bases and J by 7 bases, with 22 bases left in between. The CDR3 loop is CASSGRVGTTLNTQYF. For the CDR3, the DNA is TGTGCCAGCAGCGGCCGGGTAGGTACCACGTTGAATACGCAGTATTTT.

The chain has TRBV28 and TRBJ2-2, with D hard to call. The CDR3 is 14 amino acids. Per the germline V gene, CDR1 is MDHEN and CDR2 is SYDVKM. V gave up 2 bases and J gave up 1 base, with 5 bases separating them. This CDR3 is CASSLIGNTGELFF. CDR3 nucleotides: TGTGCCAGCAGTTTAATCGGGAACACCGGGGAGCTGTTTTTT.